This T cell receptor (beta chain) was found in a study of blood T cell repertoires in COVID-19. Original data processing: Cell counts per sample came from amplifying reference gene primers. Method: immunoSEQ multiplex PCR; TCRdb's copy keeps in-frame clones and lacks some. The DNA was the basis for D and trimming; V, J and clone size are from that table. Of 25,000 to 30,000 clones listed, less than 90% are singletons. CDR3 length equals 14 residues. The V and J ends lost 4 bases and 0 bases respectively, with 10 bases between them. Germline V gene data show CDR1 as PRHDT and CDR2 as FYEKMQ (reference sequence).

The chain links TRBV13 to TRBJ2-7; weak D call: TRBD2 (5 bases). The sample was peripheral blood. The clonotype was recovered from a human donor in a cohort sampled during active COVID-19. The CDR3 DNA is TGTGCCAGCAGCTCGGGATCGAGCTCCTACGAGCAGTACTTC. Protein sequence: CASSSGSSSYEQYF.